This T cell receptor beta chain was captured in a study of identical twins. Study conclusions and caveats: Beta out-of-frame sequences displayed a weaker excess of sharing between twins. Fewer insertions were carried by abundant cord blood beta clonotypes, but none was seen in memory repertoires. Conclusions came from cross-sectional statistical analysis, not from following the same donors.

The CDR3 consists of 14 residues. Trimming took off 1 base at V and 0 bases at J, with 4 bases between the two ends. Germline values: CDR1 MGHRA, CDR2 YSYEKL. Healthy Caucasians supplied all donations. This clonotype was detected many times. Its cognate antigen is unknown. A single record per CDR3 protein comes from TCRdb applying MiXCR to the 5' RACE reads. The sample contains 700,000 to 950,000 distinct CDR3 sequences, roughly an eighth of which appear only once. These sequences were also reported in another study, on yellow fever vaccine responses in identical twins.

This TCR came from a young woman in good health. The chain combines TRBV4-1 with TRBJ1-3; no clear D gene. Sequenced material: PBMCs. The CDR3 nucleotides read TGCGCCAGCAGCCAAGCCCGCTCTGGAAACACCATATATTTT. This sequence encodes CASSQARSGNTIYF.